This passage covers 30 T cell receptor beta chains from one sample sequenced in a study of cytotoxic CD8 clonotypes in ibrutinib-treated CLL. Clones were read by immunoSEQ multiplex PCR, and TCRdb kept only the in-frame ones, dropping some. The sample lists tens of thousands of clones, roughly 80% occurring once. The sample here was PBMCs, taken after 12 months of ibrutinib treatment. The receptors derive from a human donor with chronic lymphocytic leukemia.

The J gene is TRBJ2-1, the V gene TRBV6-5; maybe TRBD2 (6 bases). This CDR3 is 15 amino acids long. Germline V gene sequence: CDR1 MNHEY, CDR2 SVGAGI. Trimming pared 0 bases from V and 6 bases from J, leaving 12 bases between. CDR3 amino acids: CASSYSGRRVNEQFF. CDR3 bases: TGTGCCAGCAGTTACTCAGGGAGGAGGGTCAATGAGCAGTTCTTC.

This clone has just a few counts. The chain couples TRBV2 to TRBJ2-7; 11 bases fit TRBD2. V trimming: 6 bases; J trimming: 2 bases; junction bases outside the gene matches: 3. Germline lookup yields CDR1 SNHLY and CDR2 FYNNEI. The CDR3 is made up of 14 amino acids. CDR3 residues: CASSVAGGAYEQYF. The CDR3, as DNA: TGTGCCAGCAGCGTAGCGGGAGGGGCCTACGAGCAGTACTTC.

V gene TRBV6-5 combines with J gene TRBJ1-2, with a possible D match to TRBD1 (5 bases). The CDR3 sequence is 13 residues long. V was shortened by 2 bases and J by 3 bases, with 7 bases between the two germline ends. Germline V lookup: CDR1 MNHEY, CDR2 SVGAGI. The CDR3 DNA reads as TGTGCCAGCAGTTACGGGGCAGACTATGGCTACACCTTC. Translated: CASSYGADYGYTF.

This clone was seen only a few times. The chain joins TRBV19 to TRBJ1-2; D is ambiguous. This CDR3 comprises 12 residues. V gave up 3 bases and J gave up 8 bases, with 10 bases separating them. Germline V gene sequence: CDR1 LNHDA, CDR2 SQIVND (reference sequence). CDR3 amino acids: CASSIGGPGYTF. The CDR3, as DNA: TGTGCCAGTAGTATCGGCGGCCCGGGCTACACCTTC.

The chain joins TRBV2 to TRBJ1-5, with a possible D match to TRBD1 (5 bases). V dropped 6 bases and J dropped 0 bases, with 12 bases sitting between them. CDR1 is SNHLY, CDR2 FYNNEI, per germline. The CDR3 totals 15 residues. CDR3 nucleotides: TGTGCCAGCAGCGCCCTCGGGGGTAGCAATCAGCCCCAGCATTTT. Its translation: CASSALGGSNQPQHF.

The V gene is TRBV10-3, the J gene TRBJ2-3; TRBD1 matches at 7 bases. The germline V gene has CDR1 ENHRY and CDR2 SYGVKD. V trimming: 3 bases; J trimming: 5 bases; junction bases outside the gene matches: 2. This CDR3 comprises 13 residues. The CDR3 sequence is CAISDHRGDTQYF. Written as DNA, the CDR3 is TGTGCCATCAGTGACCACAGGGGAGATACGCAGTATTTT.

This clone turned up a few times. This chain uses TRBV19 with TRBJ1-5; no clear D gene. In germline, CDR1 is LNHDA, CDR2 SQIVND (reference sequence). CDR3 length: 13 residues. V was clipped by 1 base and J by 5 bases, with 6 bases between them. CDR3: CASSIVWDQPQHF. In DNA, the CDR3 is TGTGCCAGTAGTATAGTTTGGGATCAGCCCCAGCATTTT.

This clone occurred many times. This sequence joins TRBV4-2 and TRBJ1-2; D perhaps matches TRBD1 (6 bases). Germline V CDR1 and CDR2: LGHNA, YNFKEQ. This CDR3 is built from 17 residues. Trimming shortened V by 3 bases and J by 4 bases, and 21 bases separated the two germline ends. CDR3 protein: CASSHDRGAGPGYGYTF. CDR3 nucleotides: TGTGCCAGCAGCCACGACCGGGGGGCGGGCCCGGGCTATGGCTACACCTTC.

This chain connects TRBV28 to TRBJ2-3; D assignment may be TRBD1 or TRBD2 (5 bases each). Germline V gene sequence: CDR1 MDHEN, CDR2 SYDVKM. Trimming removed 5 bases at V and 2 bases at J, with 14 bases between. The CDR3 length is 15 residues. The CDR3 loop reads CASSPPMGDTDTQYF. CDR3 in DNA: TGTGCCAGCAGTCCCCCCATGGGGGACACAGATACGCAGTATTTT.

This clone was detected a few times. V gene TRBV15 combines with J gene TRBJ1-5; TRBD1 matches at 7 bases. Per the germline V gene, CDR1 is LNHNV and CDR2 is YYDKDF (reference sequence). The J segment lost 6 bases and the V segment lost 11 bases, leaving 13 bases of the junction unmatched. This CDR3 has 14 residues. CDR3 protein: CADDREQGAQPQHF. The CDR3 coding sequence is TGTGCCGACGACAGGGAACAGGGAGCTCAGCCCCAGCATTTT.

The chain combines TRBV5-1 with TRBJ2-7; D gene ambiguous. CDR1 is SGHRS and CDR2 is YFSETQ in the germline V gene. This CDR3 spans 13 amino acids. The V end lost 0 bases, the J end lost 6 bases, and 10 bases lay between the germline ends. CDR3 sequence reads: CASSLALFVEQYF. The CDR3 region has the DNA TGCGCCAGCAGCTTGGCCCTCTTCGTCGAGCAGTACTTC. The whole variable domain, remainder taken from reference TRBV5-1 and TRBJ2-7, is KAGVTQTPRYLIKTRGQQVTLSCSPISGHRSVSWYQQTPGQGLQFLFEYFSETQRNKGNFPGRFSGRQFSNSRSEMNVSTLELGDSALYLCASSLALFVEQYFGPGTRLTVT.

The rearrangement links TRBV30 to TRBJ1-5; 8 positions agree with TRBD1. The CDR3 extends over 13 amino acids. Looked up from germline, CDR1 is GTSNPN and CDR2 is SVGIG (reference sequence). V lost 2 bases to trimming and J lost 7 bases; unmatched junction nucleotides: 4. The CDR3: CAWSQDRDQPQHF. The CDR3 nucleotides are TGTGCCTGGAGTCAGGACAGGGACCAGCCCCAGCATTTT. Combining the CDR3 with reference TRBV30 and TRBJ1-5 gives the whole variable domain SQTIHQWPATLVQPVGSPLSLECTVEGTSNPNLYWYRQAAGRGLQLLFYSVGIGQISSEVPQNLSASRPQDRQFILSSKKLLLSDSGFYLCAWSQDRDQPQHFGDGTRLSIL.

The chain carries TRBV18 and TRBJ2-5; D is tentatively TRBD1 or TRBD2 (5 bases each). V gave up 4 bases and J gave up 1 base, with 7 bases separating them. CDR3 length: 13 residues. The germline V gene encodes CDR1 KGHSH and CDR2 LQKENI. In DNA form, the CDR3 reads TGTGCCAGCTCACTTGGGGGCCAAGAGACCCAGTACTTC. The encoded protein is CASSLGGQETQYF.

V and J are TRBV7-9 and TRBJ1-1; no reliable D call. Germline CDR1 SEHNR, CDR2 FQNEAQ (reference sequence). The length of the CDR3 is 13 residues. The V gene lost 4 bases and the J gene lost 2 bases, with 8 bases spanning the gap. CDR3 nucleotide sequence: TGTGCCAGCAGCTCCGGCTCCAACACTGAAGCTTTCTTT. Residues: CASSSGSNTEAFF.

This clone was seen a single time. The chain recombines TRBV5-1 with TRBJ1-6, with D possibly TRBD1 on 6 matching bases. Germline lookup yields CDR1 SGHRS and CDR2 YFSETQ. The length of the CDR3 is 15 residues. With 0 bases removed from V and 9 bases from J, the gap between germline ends came to 13 bases. The chain's CDR3 is CASSLEAGRGSPLHF. CDR3 in DNA: TGCGCCAGCAGCTTGGAAGCGGGCAGGGGTTCACCCCTCCACTTT.

The gene calls are TRBV11-3 and TRBJ2-6; a weak D match, TRBD1 (5 bases). Trimming cost V 2 bases and J 1 base, with 9 bases left between them. The CDR3 is made up of 16 amino acids. Germline lookup yields CDR1 SGHNT and CDR2 YENEEA. The CDR3 DNA reads TGTGCCAGCAGCTTATCCCCAGGGTCTGGGGCCAACGTCCTGACTTTC. It codes for CASSLSPGSGANVLTF.

The chain is built from TRBV1 and TRBJ2-5; TRBD2 is the table's D call, not checked against the DNA. TRBV1 is marked as a pseudogene. CDR3 length: 12 residues. The CDR3 sequence is CTTGGPQETQYF. CDR3 in DNA: TGCACCACGGGGGGGCCCCAAGAGACCCAGTACTTC.

This chain links TRBV7-2 with TRBJ1-1; D gene unclear. Germline assignment: CDR1 SGHTA and CDR2 FQGNSA. V lost 5 bases to trimming and J lost 0 bases, with 7 bases between them. This CDR3 spans 13 amino acids. The CDR3 sequence is CASSGEMNTEAFF. As DNA, the CDR3 is TGTGCCAGCAGCGGCGAGATGAACACTGAAGCTTTCTTT. The full variable domain, completed using reference TRBV7-2 and TRBJ1-1, is GAGVSQSPSNKVTEKGKDVELRCDPISGHTALYWYRQSLGQGLEFLIYFQGNSAPDKSGLPSDRFSAERTGGSVSTLTIQRTQQEDSAVYLCASSGEMNTEAFFGQGTRLTVV.

This clone was counted between two and nine times. The J gene is TRBJ1-4, the V gene TRBV19; 7 bases match TRBD1. Per germline, CDR1 LNHDA and CDR2 SQIVND (reference sequence). With 3 bases clipped from V and 6 bases from J, the junction kept 7 bases outside the gene matches. The CDR3 runs to 15 residues. The CDR3 DNA sequence: TGTGCCAGTAGTATCGGCGGGACAGAAGATGAAAAACTGTTTTTT. It specifies CASSIGGTEDEKLFF.

This chain uses TRBV28 with TRBJ2-1; D uncertain. V dropped 2 bases and J dropped 4 bases, with 6 bases sitting between them. Germline CDR1 reads MDHEN; CDR2 reads SYDVKM. The CDR3 covers 13 residues. CDR3: CASSLVEYNEQFF. The CDR3 DNA reads TGTGCCAGCAGTTTAGTAGAGTACAATGAGCAGTTCTTC.

The V gene is TRBV7-9, the J gene TRBJ2-4; the match to TRBD2 covers 7 bases. This CDR3 region has 12 residues. Germline V CDR1 and CDR2: SEHNR, FQNEAQ (reference sequence). V shed 3 bases, J shed 12 bases, and the junction held 5 bases outside the gene matches. For the CDR3, the DNA is TGTGCCAGCAGCTTGGGGGAGGGACCTCAGTACTTC. This gives the protein CASSLGEGPQYF.

This clone was detected once. The chain has TRBV29-1 and TRBJ2-7, with TRBD2 as a possible D gene (5 bases). The CDR3 is 13 amino acids. Trimming took 0 bases from V and 5 from J, leaving 11 bases between them. CDR1 is SQVTM and CDR2 is ANQGSEA in the germline V gene. The chain's CDR3 is CSVEDQRRHEQYF. DNA of the CDR3: TGCAGCGTTGAAGACCAGCGGAGGCACGAGCAGTACTTC.

This clone was found a few times. The rearrangement uses TRBV4-3 and TRBJ2-6, with TRBD2 as a possible D gene (6 bases). CDR1 is LGHNA and CDR2 is YSLEER in the germline V gene. Trimming left V 0 bases short and J 0 bases short, with 18 bases between. This CDR3 spans 20 amino acids. CDR3 coding DNA: TGCGCCAGCAGCCAAGAACCACCACTCGGCGGGGCCTCTGGGGCCAACGTCCTGACTTTC. This codes for CASSQEPPLGGASGANVLTF.

V usage is TRBV20-1 and J usage is TRBJ2-1; tentative D call: TRBD1 (6 bases). The CDR3 covers 10 residues. Between the trimmed V and J ends, which lost 6 bases and 9 bases, there was a span of 9 bases. Germline values: CDR1 DFQATT, CDR2 SNEGSKA (reference sequence). The CDR3 DNA is TGCAGTGCCCGAGGGGGTGAGCAGTTCTTC. This gives the protein CSARGGEQFF.

This chain connects TRBV27 to TRBJ1-3; a weak D match, TRBD1 (5 bases). The CDR3 runs to 17 residues. Trimming cost V 5 bases and J 0 bases, with 17 bases left between them. CDR1 is MNHEY, CDR2 SMNVEV, per germline (reference sequence). The CDR3 protein is CASSPRVGQSSGNTIYF. The DNA for the CDR3 is TGTGCCAGCAGTCCCCGCGTGGGGCAGAGCTCTGGAAACACCATATATTTT.

This chain links TRBV28 with TRBJ2-7; either TRBD1 or TRBD2 may fit D (5 bases each). Germline CDR1 MDHEN, CDR2 SYDVKM. CDR3 size: 15 residues. The V end lost 7 bases, the J end lost 5 bases, and 21 bases lay between the germline ends. DNA for the CDR3: TGTGCCAGCAACCCCGCAAAAGCCGGGGCGCACGAGCAGTACTTC. Protein sequence: CASNPAKAGAHEQYF.

The chain employs TRBV5-4 and TRBJ2-5, with TRBD2 matching over 8 bases. J gave up 1 base and V 4 bases, and 6 bases lay outside the gene matches. The CDR3 covers 15 residues. The germline V gene encodes CDR1 SGHNT and CDR2 YYREEE (reference sequence). CDR3 sequence: CASSQSGRGQETQYF. The DNA for the CDR3 is TGTGCCAGCAGCCAGAGCGGGAGAGGCCAAGAGACCCAGTACTTC.

The chain employs TRBV10-3 and TRBJ2-5; TRBD2 matches at 10 bases. J lost 11 bases, V lost 10 bases, and 16 bases had no gene match. Germline V gene sequence: CDR1 ENHRY, CDR2 SYGVKD. This CDR3 spans 14 amino acids. The CDR3 bases are TGTGCCACCACGAAGGAGCGGGGGGGCCGGGTGCAGTACTTC. Its protein product is CATTKERGGRVQYF.

The chain recombines TRBV19 with TRBJ2-3, with D unresolved. The CDR3 sequence is 17 residues long. V was cut by 3 bases and J by 1 base, with 17 bases left in between. Germline values: CDR1 LNHDA, CDR2 SQIVND (reference sequence). The CDR3 DNA sequence: TGTGCCAGTAGTATCCGGACCTCCCTTGTGGGCACAGATACGCAGTATTTT. This gives the protein CASSIRTSLVGTDTQYF.

This clone was counted only a few times. The genes are TRBV20-1 and TRBJ1-2; D not resolved. From germline, CDR1 is DFQATT and CDR2 SNEGSKA (reference sequence). The CDR3 runs to 10 residues. Trimming pared 6 bases from V and 8 bases from J, leaving 10 bases between. The DNA of the CDR3 is TGCAGTGCCCCAGTCCCGGGCTACACCTTC. Translated: CSAPVPGYTF.